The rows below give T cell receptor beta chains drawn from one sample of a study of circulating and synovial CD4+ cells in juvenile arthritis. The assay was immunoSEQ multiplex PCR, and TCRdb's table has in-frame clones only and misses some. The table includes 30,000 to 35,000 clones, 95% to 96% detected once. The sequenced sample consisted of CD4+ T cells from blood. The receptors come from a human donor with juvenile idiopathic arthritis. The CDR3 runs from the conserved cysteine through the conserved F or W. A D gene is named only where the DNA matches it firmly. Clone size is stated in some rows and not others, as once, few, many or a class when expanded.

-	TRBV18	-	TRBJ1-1	TGTGCCAGCTCACCCCCCGGGAGCTTGAACACTGAAGCTTTCTTT	CASSPPGSLNTEAFF
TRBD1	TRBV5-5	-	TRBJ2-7	TGTGCCAGCAGCTTGGGGACAGGGGTCTATGAGCAGTACTTC	CASSLGTGVYEQYF
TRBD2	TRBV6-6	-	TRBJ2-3	TGTGCCAGCCAGCGGGCGGGGGGCCCAGATACGCAGTATTTT	CASQRAGGPDTQYF
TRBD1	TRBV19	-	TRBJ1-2	TGTGCCAGTAGCCGGGACAGGGGCGACTATGGCTACACCTTC	CASSRDRGDYGYTF
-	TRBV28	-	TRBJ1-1	TGTGCCAGCAGGTCGACAGCCCTTAACACTGAAGCTTTCTTT	CASRSTALNTEAFF
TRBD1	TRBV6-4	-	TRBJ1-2	TGTGCCAGCAGTCTTGGACAGGGGGTCGTCAGTGGCTACACCTTC	CASSLGQGVVSGYTF
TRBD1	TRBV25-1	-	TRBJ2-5	TGTGCCAGCAGTGAAAGTACAGGGGGTTCCGAGACCCAGTACTTC	CASSESTGGSETQYF
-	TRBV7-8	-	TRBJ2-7	TGTGCCAGCAGCTGGGGCGTCACCTACGAGCAGTACTTC	CASSWGVTYEQYF
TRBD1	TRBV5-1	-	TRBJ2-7	TGCGCCAGCAGCTTGGGTAGGGGGCTGGACGAGCAGTACTTC	CASSLGRGLDEQYF
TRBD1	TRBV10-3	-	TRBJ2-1	TGTGCCATCGGCCGACAGGGGTCCTACAATGAGCAGTTCTTC	CAIGRQGSYNEQFF
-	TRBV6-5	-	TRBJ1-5	TGTGCCAGCAGTTACGCGGGGAACCAGCCCCAGCATTTT	CASSYAGNQPQHF
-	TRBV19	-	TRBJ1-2	TGTGCCAGTACCCAAACAGGGCGCGGCTACACCTTC	CASTQTGRGYTF
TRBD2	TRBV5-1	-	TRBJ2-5	TGCGCCAGCAGCCCCGGACTAGCGGGGGCTCAAGAGACCCAGTACTTC	CASSPGLAGAQETQYF
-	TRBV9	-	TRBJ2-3	TGTGCCAGCAGCGTACGGAGTGCCGGCACAGATACGCAGTATTTT	CASSVRSAGTDTQYF
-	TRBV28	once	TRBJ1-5	TGTGCCAGCAGCGAAAGGGGCAGGCGGGGTCCGCAGCCCCAGCATTTT	CASSERGRRGPQPQHF
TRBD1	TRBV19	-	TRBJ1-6	TGTGCCAGTAGTGGTGACAGGGTACACCACTTT	CASSGDRVHHF
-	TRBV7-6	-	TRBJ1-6	TGTGCCAGCAGCCCAAGTGGCGGAAATTCACCCCTCCACTTT	CASSPSGGNSPLHF
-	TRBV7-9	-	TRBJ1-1	TGTGCCAGCAGCTCAAGCCGGGTCACTGAAGCTTTCTTT	CASSSSRVTEAFF
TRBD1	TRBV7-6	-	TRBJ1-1	TGTGCCAGCAGCCATCTCGGACAGGACGGCGCTGAAGCTTTCTTT	CASSHLGQDGAEAFF
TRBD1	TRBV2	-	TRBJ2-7	TGTGCCAGCATTAGGGACAGCTACGAGCAGTACTTC	CASIRDSYEQYF
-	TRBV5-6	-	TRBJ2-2	TGTGCCAGCAGTCGGGAGATCACCGGGGAGCTGTTTTTT	CASSREITGELFF
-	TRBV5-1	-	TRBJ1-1	TGCGCCAGCAGCTTGGAGCGTGTGGACACTGAAGCTTTCTTT	CASSLERVDTEAFF
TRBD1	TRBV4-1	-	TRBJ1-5	TGCGCCAGCAGCCCCACCGGGACAGGGTACAATCAGCCCCAGCATTTT	CASSPTGTGYNQPQHF
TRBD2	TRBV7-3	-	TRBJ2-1	TGTGCCAGCAGCTCGGGCCATCTAGCGGACAATGAGCAGTTCTTC	CASSSGHLADNEQFF
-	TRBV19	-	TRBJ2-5	TGTGCCAGTAGTCGGGGGAGGAGAGATGAGACCCAGTACTTC	CASSRGRRDETQYF
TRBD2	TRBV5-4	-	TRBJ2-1	TGTGCCAGCAGCTTCCCCGGGGGGACCTACAATGAGCAGTTCTTC	CASSFPGGTYNEQFF
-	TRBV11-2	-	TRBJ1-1	TGTGCCAGCACCGACACAAGGACTGAAGCTTTCTTT	CASTDTRTEAFF
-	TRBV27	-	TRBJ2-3	TGTGCCAGCAGCTACCCGAGCGGGAGCACAGATACGCAGTATTTT	CASSYPSGSTDTQYF
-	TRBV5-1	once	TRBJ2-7	TGCGCCAGCAGCAAGGACTACGAGCAGTACTTC	CASSKDYEQYF
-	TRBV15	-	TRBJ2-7	TGTGCCACCAGCAGCTCCCAGGGGCCCCTAAGTGAGCAGTACTTC	CATSSSQGPLSEQYF
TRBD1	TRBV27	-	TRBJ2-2	TGTGCCAGCAGCCGCCTACAGGGGGCGAGCACCGGGGAGCTGTTTTTT	CASSRLQGASTGELFF
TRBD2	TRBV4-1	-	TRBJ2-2	TGCGCCAGCAGCCAAGTGCCCTTAGCGGGAGGGCGGTCGGGGGAGCTGTTTTTT	CASSQVPLAGGRSGELFF
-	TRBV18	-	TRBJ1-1	TGTGCCAGCTCCCCGCCGGGGGACACTGAAGCTTTCTTT	CASSPPGDTEAFF
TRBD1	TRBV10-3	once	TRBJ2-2	TGTGCCATCAGAACAGGGGGCACCGGGGAGCTGTTTTTT	CAIRTGGTGELFF
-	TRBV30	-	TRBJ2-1	TGTGCCTGGAGGAGTAGATTCAATGAGCAGTTCTTC	CAWRSRFNEQFF
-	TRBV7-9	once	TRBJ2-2	TGTGCCAGCTCAGACACCGGGGAGCTGTTTTTT	CASSDTGELFF
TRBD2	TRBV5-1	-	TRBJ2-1	TGCGCCAGCAGCCAAATCAAGACTAGCGGGAGTGGTGAGCAGTTCTTC	CASSQIKTSGSGEQFF
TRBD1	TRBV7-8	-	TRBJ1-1	TGTGCCAGCAGCTCAAGGACAGGTTACCCTTCGAACACTGAAGCTTTCTTT	CASSSRTGYPSNTEAFF
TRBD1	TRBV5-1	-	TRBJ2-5	TGCGCCAGCAGCCCCCCGGACAGGGAGGAGACCCAGTACTTC	CASSPPDREETQYF
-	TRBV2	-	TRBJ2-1	TGTGCCAGCAGTGAAGAGGGGGGGCCATACTACAATGAGCAGTTCTTC	CASSEEGGPYYNEQFF
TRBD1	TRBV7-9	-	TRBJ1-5	TGTGCCAGCAGCTTAGGGACAGGACTCCAGCCCCAGCATTTT	CASSLGTGLQPQHF
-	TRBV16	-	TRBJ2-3	TGTGCCAGCAGCCAATCAGGGACAACTCGCACAGATACGCAGTATTTT	CASSQSGTTRTDTQYF
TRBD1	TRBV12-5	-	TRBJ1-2	TGTGCTAGTGGTACATTCGTGGGGACAGGGAGGAATCCCCAATTAGTTACCTTC	CASGTFVGTGRNPQLVTF
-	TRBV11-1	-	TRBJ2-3	TGTGCCAGCAGCCTCAGGGCAGACCGCACAGATACGCAGTATTTT	CASSLRADRTDTQYF
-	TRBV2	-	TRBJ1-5	TGTGCCAGCGGCCAGCTGACAGGTGCAAATCAGCCCCAGCATTTT	CASGQLTGANQPQHF
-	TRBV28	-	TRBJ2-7	TGTGCCAGCAGTCTACCCCTGGTGGGGGGTACTAGCCTCCACTACGAGCAGTACTTC	CASSLPLVGGTSLHYEQYF